Listed below are T cell receptor beta chains from one sample, sequenced in a study. In TCRdb, the RT-PCR reads were re-called with MiXCR into one record per CDR3 protein. The sample lists about 680,000 distinct CDR3 sequences, approximately 15% occurring once. Sequenced: memory CD4+ T cells from blood. These receptors all stem from a female donor in good health, serving as a healthy control. CDR3s include the opening cysteine and the closing phenylalanine or tryptophan. A D gene is named only where the DNA matches it firmly. Clone size is not always given. Where it is, it says once, few, many or a class for expanded clones.

>19|TRBJ2-1|.|TRBV5-4|.
CASSSQGGGPKSSYNEQFF
>13|TRBJ1-2|.|TRBV7-2|few
CASSISRDYGYTF
>16|TRBJ1-2|TRBD1|TRBV9|.
CASSRRDSRFLYGYTF
>13|TRBJ1-5|.|TRBV24-1|.
CATGRQGTHPQHF
>14|TRBJ2-6|.|TRBV12-3/TRBV12-4|.
CASNHGVGANVLTF
>13|TRBJ1-1|TRBD1|TRBV27|.
CASSSIDRAEAFF
>18|TRBJ2-3|TRBD2|TRBV7-8|few
CASSPGLAGDVSTDTQYF
>12|TRBJ2-3|TRBD1|TRBV24-1|.
CATSDPRGSRYF
>15|TRBJ2-1|TRBD2|TRBV7-2|many
CASSQGPSGVNEQFF
>11|TRBJ2-2|.|TRBV12-3/TRBV12-4|many
CASSLGWELFF